These T cell receptor beta chains were read from a single sample in a study of regulatory T cells in long-lasting Graves disease. A single record per CDR3 protein comes from TCRdb applying MiXCR to the multiplex PCR reads. The sample lists some 410,000 distinct CDR3 sequences, about 16% occurring once. These data were also filed under a second study, of T cells in Graves' hyperthyroidism and ophthalmopathy.

Sequences were derived from peripheral blood mononuclear cells (PBMCs), sampled at new diagnosis, from a patient treated with antithyroid drugs. The source of these receptors is a woman in her 30s with Graves disease. Each CDR3 is given with its conserved first and last residue. A D gene is named only where the DNA matches it firmly. The listing skips clone size in some rows; elsewhere it reads once, few, many or a size class.

cdr3_nt | cdr3_aa | v_call | clone_size | j_call | d_call
TGCAGCGCTGGACGGGGGAACACTGAAGCTTTCTTT | CSAGRGNTEAFF | TRBV29-1 | few | TRBJ1-1 | NA
TGTGCCAGCAGACTAGGGGGCAGGGGTGGGCATGAGCAGCTCTTC | CASRLGGRGGHEQLF | TRBV7-2 | few | TRBJ2-1 | TRBD1
TGCAGTGCTAGTGGTTCCGGGGAGCTGTTTTTT | CSASGSGELFF | TRBV20-1 | NA | TRBJ2-2 | NA
TGCAGCGTTGTTTGGTCAGGGGCGGTCGAGCAGTACTTC | CSVVWSGAVEQYF | TRBV29-1 | many | TRBJ2-7 | NA
TGTGCCAGCTCGACAGGTCCCTACGAGCAGTACTTC | CASSTGPYEQYF | TRBV28 | many | TRBJ2-7 | NA
TGTGCCTGGACTTACAGGGTTAACACCGGGGAGCTGTTTTTT | CAWTYRVNTGELFF | TRBV30 | many | TRBJ2-2 | NA
TGTGCCAGCAGTTTATTGGGACCGGCCATGAACATTCAGTACTTC | CASSLLGPAMNIQYF | TRBV27 | NA | TRBJ2-4 | NA
TGTGCCAGCAGTTATCTCGGGTACTACGAGCAGTACTTC | CASSYLGYYEQYF | TRBV6-2/TRBV6-3 | few | TRBJ2-7 | NA
TGCGCCAGCAGCCAGCGGGGACTAGGGGAAAAACTGTTTTTT | CASSQRGLGEKLFF | TRBV4-3 | few | TRBJ1-4 | NA
TGTGCCAGCAGTTTAAGAGGACCGTTTGCTGGCTACACCTTC | CASSLRGPFAGYTF | TRBV6-9 | many | TRBJ1-2 | NA
TGCAGCGTGACAGGGGGCCTACCGGACACTGAAGCTTTCTTT | CSVTGGLPDTEAFF | TRBV29-1 | NA | TRBJ1-1 | TRBD1
TGTGCCAGCAGCCAAAGGCAGGCTCGAACGGAAGCTTTCTTT | CASSQRQARTEAFF | TRBV3-1 | many | TRBJ1-1 | NA
TGTGCCAGCAGTGAAGAAGACAGGGGGAGAGGCGAGCAGTACTTC | CASSEEDRGRGEQYF | TRBV2 | many | TRBJ2-7 | TRBD1
TGTGCCAGCAGCTTATCGGCCGTTGAGCAGTTCTTC | CASSLSAVEQFF | TRBV7-2 | many | TRBJ2-1 | NA
TGCAGTGCTAGAGGGGTCGCGGGAGTCTCCGATGATACGCAGTATTTT | CSARGVAGVSDDTQYF | TRBV20-1 | NA | TRBJ2-3 | TRBD2
TGTGCCAGCAGCATGGGACAGATGAACACTGAAGCTTTCTTT | CASSMGQMNTEAFF | TRBV7-9 | few | TRBJ1-1 | TRBD1
TGTGCCAGCAGCTTGGCCAGGTCTGGGGCGGGAGCCTCGATAAACACCGGGGAGCTGTTTTTT | CASSLARSGAGASINTGELFF | TRBV5-4 | NA | TRBJ2-2 | TRBD2
TGTGCCACCAGTGACCCGGGACAGGCGGTAGCGGCTAATGAAAAACTGTTTTTT | CATSDPGQAVAANEKLFF | TRBV24-1 | NA | TRBJ1-4 | TRBD1
TGTGCCAGCAGCCGGCATGCAGGGAATCAGGCTGAAGCTTTCTTT | CASSRHAGNQAEAFF | TRBV3-1 | many | TRBJ1-1 | NA
TGCGCCAGCAGCCAAAACCCTAGCGGGAGGGAGGCGCAGTATTTT | CASSQNPSGREAQYF | TRBV4-3 | many | TRBJ2-3 | TRBD2
TGTGCCAGCAGTCCGACCGGGGGGGGGGCTCACGAGCAGTACTTC | CASSPTGGGAHEQYF | TRBV12-3/TRBV12-4 | many | TRBJ2-7 | TRBD2
TGTGCCAGCAGTTTCACGGGGTTCTCGACTAATGAAAAACTGTTTTTT | CASSFTGFSTNEKLFF | TRBV28 | many | TRBJ1-4 | NA
TGTGCCTGGACCCACGACTGGGCTAGCACAGATACGCAGTATTTT | CAWTHDWASTDTQYF | TRBV30 | many | TRBJ2-3 | NA
TGCAGTGCTAGGGATCTCACGCTCAGCTTGGGGGAGACCCAGTACTTC | CSARDLTLSLGETQYF | TRBV20-1 | many | TRBJ2-5 | NA
TGTGCCAGCAGCGGGGGCGGCCAGGGGGCCAATGAGCAGTTCTTC | CASSGGGQGANEQFF | TRBV11-2 | many | TRBJ2-1 | TRBD1
TGTGCCACATACGGACAGGCGGCTGGAAACACCATATATTTT | CATYGQAAGNTIYF | TRBV6-1 | NA | TRBJ1-3 | TRBD1
TGTGCCAGCATCGTAAGCGGGGTGTCCTACAATGAGCAGTTCTTC | CASIVSGVSYNEQFF | TRBV7-9 | NA | TRBJ2-1 | TRBD2
TGTGCCAGCAGTGGGCGCGGTAATCAGCCCCAGCATTTT | CASSGRGNQPQHF | TRBV2 | many | TRBJ1-5 | NA
TGTGCCAGCAGCTTTCAGGGGGCAGAGACCCAGTACTTC | CASSFQGAETQYF | TRBV11-3 | many | TRBJ2-5 | TRBD1
TGTGCCATCAGTGGAACTAGAGGCGAGCAGTACTTC | CAISGTRGEQYF | TRBV10-3 | NA | TRBJ2-7 | NA
TGTGCCAGCAGCGCGACCGGGACAATTGGCTACACCTTC | CASSATGTIGYTF | TRBV9 | NA | TRBJ1-2 | NA
TGTGCCAGCAGTGAAGACTATGGCTACACCTTC | CASSEDYGYTF | TRBV6-1 | few | TRBJ1-2 | NA
TGTGCCAGCAGTGAGGGGACATCGGGGGAAAAACTGTTTTTT | CASSEGTSGEKLFF | TRBV2 | many | TRBJ1-4 | NA
TGTGCCATCAGTGAGGAGGGGCAGAGCACAAACTATAGCTACACCTTC | CAISEEGQSTNYSYTF | TRBV10-3 | NA | TRBJ1-2 | NA
TGCAGCGTTTACTACTCTGGGGCCAACGTCCTGACTTTC | CSVYYSGANVLTF | TRBV29-1 | few | TRBJ2-6 | NA
TGCAGTGCTAGAGATCACGAGGGAAACTATGGCTACACCTTC | CSARDHEGNYGYTF | TRBV20-1 | many | TRBJ1-2 | NA
TGTGCCAGCAGTGATAGTGGACAGGAGAATTCACCCCTCCACTTT | CASSDSGQENSPLHF | TRBV2 | NA | TRBJ1-6 | TRBD1
TGTGCCAGCAGTTTGGGCGGGACAAACACCGGGGAGCTGTTTTTT | CASSLGGTNTGELFF | TRBV5-1 | many | TRBJ2-2 | NA
TGTGCCACGACTAGCGGGAGGGCAGATACGCAGTATTTT | CATTSGRADTQYF | TRBV10-3 | few | TRBJ2-3 | TRBD2
TGTGCCAGCAGCCCCAGGGGAATCCAAGAGACCCAGTACTTC | CASSPRGIQETQYF | TRBV7-8 | many | TRBJ2-5 | NA
TGTGCCAGCAGCTTAGTATTGGGGGCCGATGACGGCGACCAAGAGACCCAGTACTTC | CASSLVLGADDGDQETQYF | TRBV7-9 | many | TRBJ2-5 | NA
TGTGCCAGCAGCCAAACGGCAGGCCACACTGAAGCTTTCTTT | CASSQTAGHTEAFF | TRBV3-1 | many | TRBJ1-1 | NA
TGTGCCAGCAGCCGTACTTGGGCTAGCAGAACCTACGAGCAGTACTTC | CASSRTWASRTYEQYF | TRBV7-2 | many | TRBJ2-7 | NA
TGTGCCAGCAGTTTTATGATCTCTGGGGCCAACGTCCTGACTTTC | CASSFMISGANVLTF | TRBV12-3/TRBV12-4 | few | TRBJ2-6 | NA
TGTGCCAGCAGTCACGGACAATTTGCCGGGGCCAACGTCCTGACTTTC | CASSHGQFAGANVLTF | TRBV6-1 | few | TRBJ2-6 | NA
TGTGCCAGCAGCTTAGGACTAGCGGGAGGAGCCCCATACCTCTACGAGCAGTACTTC | CASSLGLAGGAPYLYEQYF | TRBV7-8 | NA | TRBJ2-7 | TRBD2
TGCGCCAGCACGGATCGGGTAGCCGGGGAGCTGTTTTTT | CASTDRVAGELFF | TRBV5-1 | many | TRBJ2-2 | NA
TGTGCCAGCAGCGAGAGCGCGACTAGCCCACTTTCCTACAATGAGCAGTTCTTC | CASSESATSPLSYNEQFF | TRBV9 | NA | TRBJ2-1 | TRBD2